The clone carrying this T cell receptor (beta chain) was observed at least ten times. Its antigen is still unknown. The CDR3 is 17 amino acids. Germline lookup yields CDR1 MNHNS and CDR2 SASEGT. The J segment lost 0 bases and the V segment lost 6 bases, leaving 10 bases of the junction unmatched. Template material for amplifying TCR beta CDR3 regions consisted of RNA transcripts. First-round RT-PCR with HTBI primers amplified the TCR CDR3 region. A single record per CDR3 protein comes from TCRdb applying MiXCR to the multiplex PCR reads. The sample shows about 280,000 distinct CDR3 sequences, less than 30% of them seen only once. These data are taken from a study of T cells in Graves' hyperthyroidism and ophthalmopathy. About the research overall: Prior to any treatment, at the point of initial diagnosis, peripheral blood was collected.

Overall study findings and caveats: A model built on 13 V-J features separated ophthalmopathy from stable hyperthyroidism. Most thyroid clonotypes expanded above 0.001 were also detected in blood. It was a median 6.5 months before onset that the model predicted ophthalmopathy.

The receptor was isolated from a man aged 35 to 55 with Graves' hyperthyroidism that later progressed to Graves' ophthalmopathy. The sequenced sample was blood. The chain is built from TRBV6-1 and TRBJ2-2, with TRBD2 identical over 7 bases. This chain's CDR3 is CASSQHESGANTGELFF. The CDR3 coding sequence is TGTGCCAGCAGCCAACACGAAAGCGGGGCGAACACCGGGGAGCTGTTTTTT.